The clone carrying this T cell receptor (beta chain) was found once. The sample originates from a study of blood T cell repertoires in COVID-19. Study summary: The United States, Italy and Spain provided the acute and convalescent COVID-19 samples. In each case, the material was cDNA or gDNA derived from T cells, B-cell-depleted T cells, or PBMCs.

Trimming took 10 bases from V and 2 from J; bases not matched to a gene: 4. The CDR3 runs 12 residues. CDR1 is ENHRY, CDR2 SYGVKD, per germline. As handled by the study authors: How many nucleated cells were present was estimated from reference gene primer amplification. The data were produced by immunoSEQ multiplex PCR, yet TCRdb's version contains in-frame clones alone and is incomplete. The V and J calls and the clone size are those of that table, but D and trimming were determined from the DNA. Seen here are about 260,000 clones, 65% to 85% observed once, and the top ten hold more than 1.5%. The genes are TRBV10-3 and TRBJ1-2; TRBD1 matches at 7 bases. Sequenced sample: peripheral blood. The clonotype was recovered from a woman aged 40 to 50 who had recovered from COVID-19. CDR3 coding DNA: TGTGCCAGCTGGGACAGAAACTATGGCTACACCTTC. It specifies CASWDRNYGYTF.